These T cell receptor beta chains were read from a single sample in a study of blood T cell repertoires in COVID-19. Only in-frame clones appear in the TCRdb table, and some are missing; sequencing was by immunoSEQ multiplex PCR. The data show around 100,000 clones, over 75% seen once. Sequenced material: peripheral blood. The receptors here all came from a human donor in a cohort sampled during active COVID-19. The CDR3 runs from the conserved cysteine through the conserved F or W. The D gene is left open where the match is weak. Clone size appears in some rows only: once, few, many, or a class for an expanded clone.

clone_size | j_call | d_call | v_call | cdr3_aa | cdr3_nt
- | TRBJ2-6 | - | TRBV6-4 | CASSSDSSGANVLTF | TGTGCCAGCAGTAGCGACAGCTCTGGGGCCAACGTCCTGACTTTC
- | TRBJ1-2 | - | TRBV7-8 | CASSLAREQPYGYTF | TGTGCCAGCAGCTTAGCACGGGAACAGCCGTATGGCTACACCTTC
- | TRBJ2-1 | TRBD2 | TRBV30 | CAWIPGLAGPGRANEQFF | TGTGCCTGGATTCCGGGACTAGCGGGCCCCGGGAGGGCCAATGAGCAGTTCTTC
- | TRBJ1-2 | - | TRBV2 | CASNRDMATAGYGYTF | TGTGCCAGCAACCGGGACATGGCAACCGCGGGCTATGGCTACACCTTC
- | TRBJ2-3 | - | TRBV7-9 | CASSLLQPVGQYF | TGTGCCAGCAGCTTATTACAGCCGGTGGGGCAGTATTTT
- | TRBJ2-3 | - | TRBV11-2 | CASSFPSTDTQYF | TGTGCCAGCAGCTTCCCTAGCACAGATACGCAGTATTTT
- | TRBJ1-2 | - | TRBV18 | CASSPFVGDRQLPNYGYTF | TGTGCCAGCTCACCTTTCGTCGGCGATCGACAGCTTCCTAACTATGGCTACACCTTC
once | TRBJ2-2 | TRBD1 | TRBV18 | CASSRGQDTGELFF | TGTGCCAGCTCACGTGGACAGGACACCGGGGAGCTGTTTTTT
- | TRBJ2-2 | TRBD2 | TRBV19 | CASSMIGLAGRQAGELFF | TGTGCCAGTAGTATGATCGGACTAGCGGGAAGGCAGGCCGGGGAGCTGTTTTTT
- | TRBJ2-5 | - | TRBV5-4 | CASSLSAAPRETQYF | TGTGCCAGCAGCTTGTCAGCGGCCCCACGGGAGACCCAGTACTTC
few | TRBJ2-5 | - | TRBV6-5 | CASSYSPGEAETQYF | TGTGCCAGCAGTTACTCACCGGGAGAAGCAGAGACCCAGTACTTC
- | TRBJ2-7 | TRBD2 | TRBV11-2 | CASSMGLAGNEQYF | TGTGCCAGCAGCATGGGACTAGCGGGAAACGAGCAGTACTTC
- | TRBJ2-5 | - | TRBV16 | CASSQSHGAGETQYF | TGTGCCAGCAGCCAATCCCATGGGGCCGGAGAGACCCAGTACTTC
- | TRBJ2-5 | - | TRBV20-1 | CSASPPGRKETQYF | TGCAGTGCTAGTCCCCCGGGAAGGAAAGAGACCCAGTACTTC
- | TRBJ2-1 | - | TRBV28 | CASSPWTAQPNEQFF | TGTGCCAGCAGTCCCTGGACAGCCCAGCCGAATGAGCAGTTCTTC
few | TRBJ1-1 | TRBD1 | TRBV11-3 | CASSLDQGAKAFF | TGTGCCAGCAGCTTAGATCAGGGGGCGAAAGCTTTCTTT
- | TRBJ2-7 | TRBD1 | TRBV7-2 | CASSSGTATYEQYF | TGTGCCAGCAGCTCCGGGACAGCCACCTACGAGCAGTACTTC
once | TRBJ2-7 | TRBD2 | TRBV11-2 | CASSLLTAGGGYEQYF | TGTGCCAGCAGCTTACTTACGGCCGGGGGGGGATACGAGCAGTACTTC
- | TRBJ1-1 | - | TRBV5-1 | CASSFTNTEAFF | TGCGCCAGCAGCTTTACAAACACTGAAGCTTTCTTT
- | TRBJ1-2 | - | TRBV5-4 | CASSLAAGRGEGYTF | TGTGCCAGCAGCTTGGCCGCCGGCAGGGGAGAGGGCTACACCTTC
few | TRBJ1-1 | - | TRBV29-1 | CSVEDPYTEAFF | TGCAGCGTTGAAGATCCCTACACTGAAGCTTTCTTT